This TCR beta chain was identified in a study of blood T cell repertoires in COVID-19. Study-wide background: Samples came from the United States, Italy and Spain, spanning acute and convalescent COVID-19. Sources were T cells, B-cell-depleted T cells, or PBMCs; the material itself was cDNA or gDNA.

V was trimmed by 6 bases and J by 1 base, leaving 13 bases between them. The CDR3 runs 15 residues. Germline V gene data show CDR1 as LNHDA and CDR2 as SQIVND (reference sequence). Seattle patients were enrolled while actively infected and followed longitudinally. Original methodology: Nucleated cell number was recorded as an estimate derived from reference gene primer amplification. The repertoire was sequenced with immunoSEQ multiplex PCR; TCRdb's copy has only in-frame clones and lacks some. V, J and clone size were drawn from that table, and D and trimming were deduced from the DNA. There are around 290,000 clones in the sample; more than 85% occur only once, and 2.2% lies in the top ten.

V usage is TRBV19 and J usage is TRBJ1-5; possibly TRBD1 for D (5 bases). This TCR was recovered from a woman under 40 with COVID-19, enrolled during active disease. The sample consisted of peripheral blood. CDR3 nucleotide sequence: TGTGCCAGTAGGGGGGGAGGGACGAGCAATCAGCCCCAGCATTTT. It encodes CASRGGGTSNQPQHF.